A single sample is the source of the 30 T cell receptor beta chains below, sequenced in a study of T-cell reconstitution after alpha-beta-depleted transplantation in children. A library of TCRbeta sequences, prepared with unique molecular identifiers, was generated. TCRdb called the PCR reads again in MiXCR, with one record for every CDR3 protein. There are 580,000 or so distinct CDR3 sequences in the sample; more than 20% occur only once, and roughly 13% lies in the top ten. Specimen: PBMCs, mostly from graft donor cells, collected 360 days after TCRalphabeta/CD19-depleted stem cell transplant. The receptors shown here come from a boy in the first two years of life who had a stem cell transplant for acute myeloid leukemia, so the T cells may come from the graft donor.

This clonotype was seen many times. This rearrangement joins TRBV20-1 to TRBJ2-3, with D uncertain. Per the germline V gene, CDR1 is DFQATT and CDR2 is SNEGSKA (reference sequence). The CDR3 consists of 14 residues. Here the CDR3 reads CTAALFGSTDTQYF. The CDR3 bases are TGCACCGCTGCGCTCTTCGGTAGCACAGATACGCAGTATTTT.

The chain links TRBV24-1 to TRBJ1-2; TRBD1 matches at 9 bases. V lost 4 bases to trimming and J lost 8 bases; unmatched junction nucleotides: 4. The CDR3 contains 13 residues. Germline-derived CDR1 and CDR2 are KGHDR and SFDVKD. Written as DNA, the CDR3 is TGTGCCACCAGTGACGGGACAGGGTTCGGCTACACCTTC. Protein product: CATSDGTGFGYTF.

This clonotype was detected a few times. The chain carries TRBV6-1 and TRBJ2-4; 7 bases match TRBD1. J gave up 0 bases and V 5 bases, and 4 bases lay outside the gene matches. The CDR3 length is 15 residues. Germline CDR1 and CDR2: MNHNS and SASEGT. The CDR3 region is CASSRDSLAKNIQYF. For the CDR3, the DNA is TGTGCCAGCAGTAGGGACAGCCTAGCCAAAAACATTCAGTACTTC.

This sequence joins TRBV20-1 and TRBJ2-1; D may match TRBD1 or TRBD2 (5 bases each). Trimming left V 4 bases short and J 4 bases short, with 17 bases between. The CDR3 totals 15 residues. Germline V gene lookup returns CDR1 DFQATT and CDR2 SNEGSKA (reference sequence). The CDR3 loop reads CSANWDRGIYNEQFF. The CDR3 DNA reads as TGCAGTGCTAATTGGGACCGTGGGATATACAATGAGCAGTTCTTC.

This chain uses TRBV20-1 with TRBJ1-2; a possible D gene is TRBD1 (6 bases). Trimming cost V 5 bases and J 4 bases, with 17 bases left between them. The germline gives CDR1 DFQATT, CDR2 SNEGSKA (reference sequence). The CDR3 spans 14 residues. CDR3 region: CSADTSGEGYGYTF. The DNA of the CDR3 is TGCAGTGCTGATACTTCAGGGGAGGGCTATGGCTACACCTTC.

This sequence joins TRBV20-1 and TRBJ1-1, with D possibly being TRBD1 (6 bases). The CDR3 is 16 amino acids. The germline CDR1 and CDR2 sequences are DFQATT and SNEGSKA (reference sequence). V was pared by 3 bases and J by 6 bases, with 23 bases between. The CDR3 protein is CSARVRGSVGGSEAFF. The CDR3 DNA is TGCAGTGCTAGGGTCAGGGGAAGCGTTGGGGGGTCTGAAGCTTTCTTT.

The chain has TRBV20-1 and TRBJ2-3; tentative D call: TRBD1 (6 bases). The CDR3 length is 15 residues. V dropped 6 bases and J dropped 0 bases, with 16 bases sitting between them. Germline assignment: CDR1 DFQATT and CDR2 SNEGSKA (reference sequence). CDR3 nucleotide sequence: TGCAGTGCCCTGAGAGCGCAGGGGAGCACAGATACGCAGTATTTT. The encoded protein is CSALRAQGSTDTQYF.

This chain links TRBV20-1 with TRBJ2-3; TRBD2 agrees at 11 bases. Germline V gene data show CDR1 as DFQATT and CDR2 as SNEGSKA (reference sequence). J was trimmed by 5 bases and V by 3 bases; bases with no gene match: 10. CDR3 length: 16 amino acids. CDR3 sequence: CSASPGASGGKDTQYF. In DNA, the CDR3 is TGCAGTGCTAGCCCCGGGGCTAGCGGGGGGAAAGATACGCAGTATTTT.

This clonotype was recorded many times. The V call is TRBV11-1, the J call TRBJ2-6, with TRBD1 as a possible D gene (6 bases). Germline V gives CDR1 SGHAT, CDR2 FQDESV (reference sequence). V lost 6 bases and J lost 0, with 21 bases in between. The CDR3 sequence is 19 residues long. This CDR3 is CASRETPGTLFSGANVLTF. The CDR3 coding sequence is TGTGCCAGCAGAGAGACTCCCGGGACACTGTTCTCTGGGGCCAACGTCCTGACTTTC.

The genes are TRBV12-3 or TRBV12-4 and TRBJ1-5, with no clear D. Trimming cost V 3 bases and J 3 bases, with 12 bases left between them. The CDR3 is 15 amino acids. CDR3 coding DNA: TGTGCCAGCAGTTTGATGCCAGAAATCAATCAGCCCCAGCATTTT. It is translated as CASSLMPEINQPQHF.

CDR3 DNA: TGTGCCAGCAGTTTGCTGGGACAGGGGGCCTACAATGAGCAGTTCTTC. Its translation: CASSLLGQGAYNEQFF. The chain couples TRBV27 to TRBJ2-1, with 11 positions matching TRBD1. V trimming: 3 bases; J trimming: 2 bases; junction bases outside the gene matches: 3. This CDR3 region has 16 residues. The V gene's germline CDR1 is MNHEY and CDR2 SMNVEV (reference sequence).

The sample holds a few counts of this clonotype. V usage is TRBV11-2 and J usage is TRBJ2-7; no firm D call. Between the trimmed V and J ends, which lost 2 bases and 1 base, there was a span of 12 bases. The CDR3 runs 15 residues. The germline CDR1 and CDR2 sequences are SGHAT and FQNNGV. CDR3 sequence reads: CASSLTDGVSYEQYF. The CDR3 coding sequence is TGTGCCAGCAGCTTAACAGACGGTGTATCCTACGAGCAGTACTTC.

The chain is built from TRBV6-5 and TRBJ2-2; the D gene could be TRBD1 or TRBD2 (6 bases each). This CDR3 spans 15 amino acids. CDR1 is MNHEY, CDR2 SVGAGI, per germline. Trimming cost V 2 bases and J 9 bases, with 16 bases left between them. CDR3 DNA sequence: TGTGCCAGCAGTTACGACGGGGGCGGCCCCCGGGAGCTGTTTTTT. This sequence encodes CASSYDGGGPRELFF.

This clonotype showed up many times. The chain's CDR3 is CSARRTQGSEQYV. The CDR3 DNA is TGCAGTGCCCGAAGGACACAGGGAAGCGAGCAGTACGTC. The chain carries TRBV20-1 and TRBJ2-7; D possibly corresponds to TRBD1 (6 bases). Germline V CDR1 and CDR2: DFQATT, SNEGSKA (reference sequence). Trimming removed 6 bases at V and 6 bases at J, with 18 bases between. The CDR3 sequence is 13 residues long.

This clonotype was seen more than once but under ten times. This chain connects TRBV29-1 to TRBJ2-1; weak D call: TRBD2 (7 bases). The V gene lost 3 bases and the J gene lost 4 bases, with 13 bases spanning the gap. Germline CDR1 reads SQVTM; CDR2 reads ANQGSEA. The CDR3 runs to 14 residues. CDR3 coding DNA: TGCAGCGTTGACGCAGGGGACTATTACAATGAGCAGTTCTTC. It yields the protein CSVDAGDYYNEQFF.

This clonotype was picked up many times. The chain carries TRBV20-1 and TRBJ2-7, with D perhaps matching TRBD1 (6 bases). CDR1 and CDR2 (germline): DFQATT, SNEGSKA (reference sequence). Trimming left V 1 base short and J 3 bases short, with 16 bases between. This CDR3 spans 15 amino acids. The CDR3 DNA sequence: TGCAGTGCTAGAGGTACATCCAGGGGATTCTACGAGCAGTACGTC. Translated: CSARGTSRGFYEQYV.

The genes are TRBV20-1 and TRBJ2-5; D uncertain. Germline V CDR1 and CDR2: DFQATT, SNEGSKA (reference sequence). The ends were cut back, 6 bases at V and 0 bases at J, with 8 bases in the middle. The CDR3 length is 12 residues. The CDR3 nucleotides are TGCAGTGCACCGACAAACCAAGAGACCCAGTACTTC. Its protein product is CSAPTNQETQYF.

The chain has TRBV29-1 and TRBJ2-1, with TRBD2 matching over 11 bases. CDR3 size: 15 residues. The ends lost 6 bases at V and 7 bases at J; junction bases unmatched: 11. Germline CDR1 is SQVTM and CDR2 is ANQGSEA. The CDR3 spells CSVDLSGGAGNEQFF. The CDR3 DNA reads TGCAGCGTCGACCTTAGCGGGGGGGCGGGTAATGAGCAGTTCTTC.

As to this clonotype: A read error may be the cause here, since a much bigger clone is one base away. The chain recombines TRBV7-9 with TRBJ2-1; 10 bases line up with TRBD1. The CDR3 consists of 15 residues. CDR1 is SEHNR and CDR2 is FQNEAQ in the germline V gene (reference sequence). V lost 0 bases and J lost 6; bases outside the gene matches: 2. The CDR3 DNA reads as TGTGCCAGCAGCTTAGCAAGGACAGGGGGCAATGAGCAGTTCTTC. It specifies CASSLARTGGNEQFF.

This clonotype was seen at least ten times. CDR3 residues: CASTLDGDTGELFF. DNA of the CDR3: TGTGCCAGCACACTCGACGGGGACACCGGGGAGCTGTTTTTT. This sequence joins TRBV7-9 and TRBJ2-2; possibly TRBD2 for D (5 bases). The V end lost 7 bases, the J end lost 3 bases, and 12 bases lay between the germline ends. Germline lookup yields CDR1 SEHNR and CDR2 FQNEAQ (reference sequence). This CDR3 is 14 amino acids long.

The chain joins TRBV29-1 to TRBJ1-1; TRBD1 matches at 9 bases. V shed 5 bases, J shed 5 bases, and the junction held 6 bases outside the gene matches. This CDR3 spans 13 amino acids. Germline-derived CDR1 and CDR2 are SQVTM and ANQGSEA. CDR3 sequence reads: CSVHAGTGTEAFF. The CDR3 DNA reads TGCAGCGTTCACGCCGGGACAGGGACTGAAGCTTTCTTT.

This clonotype was recorded a few times. This rearrangement joins TRBV12-3 or TRBV12-4 to TRBJ1-4, with D perhaps TRBD1 (6 bases). The V end was cut by 6 bases, the J end by 5 bases, with 16 bases between. The CDR3 has 15 amino acids. The CDR3 loop is CASRLQGLQNEKLFF. As DNA, the CDR3 is TGTGCCAGCAGATTACAGGGTTTACAGAATGAAAAACTGTTTTTT.

The rearrangement joins TRBV4-2 to TRBJ2-7; D is possibly TRBD2 (5 bases). Germline V lookup: CDR1 LGHNA, CDR2 YNFKEQ. V shed 0 bases and J shed 6 bases, with 9 bases lying between them. The CDR3 sequence is 13 residues long. The CDR3 loop reads CASSQERGLEQYF. The CDR3 nucleotides read TGTGCCAGCAGCCAAGAAAGAGGGCTCGAGCAGTACTTC.

The chain is built from TRBV5-6 and TRBJ2-7; TRBD1 matches at 8 bases. Germline CDR1 reads SGHDT; CDR2 reads YYEEEE. V gave up 0 bases and J gave up 7 bases; unmatched junction bases: 3. CDR3 size: 13 residues. CDR3: CASSLAGGVEQYF. CDR3 nucleotides: TGTGCCAGCAGCTTGGCAGGGGGCGTAGAGCAGTACTTC.

The rearrangement uses TRBV6-1 and TRBJ2-1; 7 bases fit TRBD2. With 6 bases clipped from V and 6 bases from J, the junction kept 17 bases outside the gene matches. The CDR3 contains 17 residues. CDR1 is MNHNS, CDR2 SASEGT, per germline. The CDR3 spells CASRLGSGGNTGNEQFF. For the CDR3, the DNA is TGTGCCAGCAGACTAGGCTCGGGGGGTAACACCGGCAATGAGCAGTTCTTC.

This clonotype occurred a few times. This sequence joins TRBV20-1 and TRBJ1-6; possibly TRBD1 for D (6 bases). CDR3 length equals 14 residues. V was pared by 3 bases and J by 10 bases, with 16 bases between. The V gene's germline CDR1 is DFQATT and CDR2 SNEGSKA (reference sequence). The CDR3 nucleotides read TGCAGTGCTAGCTCCGGGGCAGGGGTATCACCCCTCCACTTT. As protein: CSASSGAGVSPLHF.

This chain joins TRBV28 and TRBJ2-7; possibly TRBD1 for D (6 bases). The germline V gene encodes CDR1 MDHEN and CDR2 SYDVKM. The CDR3 sequence is 14 residues long. The V and J ends lost 4 bases and 10 bases respectively, with 20 bases between them. The CDR3 DNA reads TGTGCCAGCAGTTCTCTAGACAGGCCTGTTTTCCAGTACGTC. Translating it yields CASSSLDRPVFQYV.

The CDR3 region has the DNA TGCAGCGTTGAAGAAGCTGGAATTATTAGCTATGGCTACACCTTC. It translates to CSVEEAGIISYGYTF. J is TRBJ1-2 and V is TRBV29-1; D gene uncertain. The V gene's germline CDR1 is SQVTM and CDR2 ANQGSEA. The CDR3 extends over 15 amino acids. Trimming took 0 bases from V and 4 from J, leaving 15 bases between them. Drawing the rest from reference TRBV29-1 and TRBJ1-2, the complete variable domain is SAVISQKPSRDICQRGTSLTIQCQVDSQVTMMFWYRQQPGQSLTLIATANQGSEATYESGFVIDKFPISRPNLTFSTLTVSNMSPEDSSIYLCSVEEAGIISYGYTFGSGTRLTVV.

This clonotype was counted between two and nine times. CDR3 sequence (DNA): TGCAGTGCTAGCGGTACATCTAGCGCCTACGAGCAGTACGTC. Translation: CSASGTSSAYEQYV. J is TRBJ2-7 and V is TRBV20-1, with D possibly being TRBD2 (6 bases). In germline, CDR1 is DFQATT, CDR2 SNEGSKA (reference sequence). V lost 3 bases and J lost 2, with 14 bases in between. The CDR3 runs to 14 residues.

This clonotype was observed at least ten times. This chain uses TRBV4-1 with TRBJ2-1, with D hard to call. Trimming stripped 0 bases from V and 0 bases from J, with 9 bases between. From germline, CDR1 is MGHRA and CDR2 YSYEKL. CDR3 length equals 16 residues. DNA for the CDR3: TGCGCCAGCAGCCAAGATCCAGCAAGCTCCTACAATGAGCAGTTCTTC. This sequence encodes CASSQDPASSYNEQFF.